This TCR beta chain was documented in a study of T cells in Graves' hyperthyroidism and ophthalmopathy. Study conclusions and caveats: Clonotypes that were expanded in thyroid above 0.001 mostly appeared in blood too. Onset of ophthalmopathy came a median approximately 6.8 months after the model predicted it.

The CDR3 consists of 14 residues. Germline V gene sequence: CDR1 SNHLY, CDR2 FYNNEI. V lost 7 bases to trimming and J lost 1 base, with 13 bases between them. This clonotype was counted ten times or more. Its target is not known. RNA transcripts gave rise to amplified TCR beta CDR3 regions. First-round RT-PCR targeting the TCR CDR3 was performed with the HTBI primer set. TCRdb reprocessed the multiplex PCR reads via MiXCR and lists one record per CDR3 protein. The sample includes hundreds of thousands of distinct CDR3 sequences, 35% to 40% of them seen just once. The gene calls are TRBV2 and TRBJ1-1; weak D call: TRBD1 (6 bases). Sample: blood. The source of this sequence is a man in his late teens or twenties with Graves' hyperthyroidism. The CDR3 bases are TGTGCCAGCAATTTGGAGGGGGGGAACACTGAAGCTTTCTTT. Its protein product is CASNLEGGNTEAFF.